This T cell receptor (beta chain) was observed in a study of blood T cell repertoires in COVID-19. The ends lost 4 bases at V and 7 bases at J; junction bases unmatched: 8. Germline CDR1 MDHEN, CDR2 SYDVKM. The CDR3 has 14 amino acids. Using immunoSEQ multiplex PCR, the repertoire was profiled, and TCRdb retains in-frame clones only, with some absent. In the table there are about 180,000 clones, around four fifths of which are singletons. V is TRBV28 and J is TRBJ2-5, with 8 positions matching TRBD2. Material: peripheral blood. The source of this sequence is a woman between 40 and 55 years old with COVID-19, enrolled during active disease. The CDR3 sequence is CASSSSGRRGTQYF. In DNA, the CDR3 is TGTGCCAGCAGTTCCAGCGGGAGAAGGGGGACCCAGTACTTC.